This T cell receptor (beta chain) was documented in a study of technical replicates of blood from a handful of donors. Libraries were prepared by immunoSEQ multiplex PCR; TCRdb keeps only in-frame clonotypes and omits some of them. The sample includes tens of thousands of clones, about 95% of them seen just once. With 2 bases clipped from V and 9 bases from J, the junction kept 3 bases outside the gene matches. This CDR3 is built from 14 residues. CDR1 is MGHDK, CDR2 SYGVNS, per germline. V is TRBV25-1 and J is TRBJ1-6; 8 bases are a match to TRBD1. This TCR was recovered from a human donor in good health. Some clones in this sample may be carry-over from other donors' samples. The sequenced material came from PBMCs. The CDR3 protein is CASSEGTGFSPLHF. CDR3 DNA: TGTGCCAGCAGTGAAGGGACAGGATTTTCACCCCTCCACTTT. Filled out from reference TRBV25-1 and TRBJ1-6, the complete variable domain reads EADIYQTPRYLVIGTGKKITLECSQTMGHDKMYWYQQDPGMELHLIHYSYGVNSTEKGDLSSESTVSRIRTEHFPLTLESARPSHTSQYLCASSEGTGFSPLHFGNGTRLTVT.